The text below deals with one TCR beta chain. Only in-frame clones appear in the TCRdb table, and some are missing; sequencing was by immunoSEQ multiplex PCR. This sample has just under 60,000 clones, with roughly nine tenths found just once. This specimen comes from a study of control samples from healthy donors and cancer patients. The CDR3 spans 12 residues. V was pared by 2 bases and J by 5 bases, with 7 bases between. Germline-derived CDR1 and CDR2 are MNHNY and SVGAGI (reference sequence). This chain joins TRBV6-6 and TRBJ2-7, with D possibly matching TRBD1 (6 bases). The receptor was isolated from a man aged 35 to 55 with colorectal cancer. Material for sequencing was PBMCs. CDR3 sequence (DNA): TGTGCCAGCAGTTACAACAGGGACGAGCAGTACTTC. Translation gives CASSYNRDEQYF.